The 9 T cell receptor beta chains reported below all come from one sample, sequenced in a study of blood T cell dynamics during melanoma immunotherapy. Sequencing used immunoSEQ multiplex PCR; TCRdb keeps in-frame clones, though not all of them. The data hold about 7,000 clones, with over 80% observed a single time. The sample's time point: pre-treatment baseline. Here the sequenced sample was blood, taken from a patient treated with checkpoint blockade. Every receptor here comes from a human donor with melanoma. Some clones in this sample may be carry-over from other donors' samples.

The genes are TRBV29-1 and TRBJ2-7; 14 positions agree with TRBD2. The CDR3 totals 14 residues. Germline CDR1 reads SQVTM; CDR2 reads ANQGSEA. J was trimmed by 4 bases and V by 4 bases; bases with no gene match: 3. The CDR3 coding sequence is TGCAGCGTTGGGACTAGCGGGGGGAGATACGAGCAGTACTTC. Translation gives CSVGTSGGRYEQYF.

This chain uses TRBV2 with TRBJ2-3, with TRBD1 as a possible D gene (6 bases). The CDR3 contains 17 residues. CDR1 SNHLY and CDR2 FYNNEI come from the germline V gene. The V end was cut by 2 bases, the J end by 5 bases, with 20 bases between. The CDR3 here is CASSETEDSPRKDTQYF. In DNA, the CDR3 is TGTGCCAGCAGTGAAACGGAGGACAGCCCGAGAAAAGATACGCAGTATTTT.

This chain links TRBV5-1 with TRBJ1-1; 9 nucleotides line up with TRBD1. The germline gives CDR1 SGHRS, CDR2 YFSETQ. The CDR3 has 13 amino acids. Trimming removed 4 bases from V and 4 bases from J; junction bases left unmatched: 2. For the CDR3, the DNA is TGCGCCAGCAGCGCGGACAGGGGCACTGAAGCTTTCTTT. This codes for CASSADRGTEAFF. The full variable domain, in which reference TRBV5-1 and TRBJ1-1 provide the parts outside the CDR3, is KAGVTQTPRYLIKTRGQQVTLSCSPISGHRSVSWYQQTPGQGLQFLFEYFSETQRNKGNFPGRFSGRQFSNSRSEMNVSTLELGDSALYLCASSADRGTEAFFGQGTRLTVV.

V gene TRBV10-2 combines with J gene TRBJ2-7; 11 nucleotides align to TRBD2. The CDR3 consists of 17 residues. Germline lookup yields CDR1 WSHSY and CDR2 SAAADI. With V trimmed by 1 base and J by 6 bases, 11 bases remained unmatched. CDR3 loop: CASSECSGRADPCEQYF. The DNA for the CDR3 is TGCGCCAGCAGTGAGTGTAGCGGGAGGGCGGACCCTTGCGAGCAGTACTTC.

The chain couples TRBV9 to TRBJ2-4, with D uncertain. The CDR3 extends over 14 amino acids. V lost 4 bases and J 6 bases, leaving 14 bases between the germline ends. Per germline, CDR1 SGDLS and CDR2 YYNGEE. CDR3 nucleotides: TGTGCCAGCAGCCCCAAGTCCCCGGGAAACATTCAGTACTTC. Translation: CASSPKSPGNIQYF.

J is TRBJ2-1 and V is TRBV14; 10 bases align to TRBD1. The junction had 11 bases not matched to a gene; V was cut back by 7 bases and J by 8 bases. CDR3 length: 15 amino acids. CDR1 is SGHDN and CDR2 is FVKESK in the germline V gene. The CDR3 bases are TGTGCCAGCATGAGCCGACAGGGGGCTAGGGATGAGCAGTTCTTC. The encoded protein is CASMSRQGARDEQFF.

The chain links TRBV6-6 to TRBJ2-5; possible D gene TRBD1, 5 bases. The CDR3 has 13 amino acids. Germline CDR1 and CDR2: MNHNY and SVGAGI (reference sequence). V lost 0 bases and J lost 4, with 6 bases in between. CDR3 nucleotide sequence: TGTGCCAGCAGTTACTCGCAGGGAGAGACCCAGTACTTC. This codes for CASSYSQGETQYF.

This clone was seen a handful of times. The V and J genes are TRBV4-2 and TRBJ1-1; no definite D call. Germline CDR1 reads LGHNA; CDR2 reads YNFKEQ. Trimming pared 3 bases from V and 4 bases from J, leaving 12 bases between. The CDR3 loop spans 14 amino acids. Here the CDR3 reads CASSQLWLATEAFF. The CDR3 DNA sequence: TGTGCCAGCAGCCAGCTATGGTTGGCCACTGAAGCTTTCTTT.

A single count supports this clone. The chain carries TRBV11-2 and TRBJ2-3, with D possibly TRBD1 on 6 matching bases. Germline lookup yields CDR1 SGHAT and CDR2 FQNNGV. CDR3 size: 15 residues. V lost 3 bases to trimming and J lost 4 bases, with 14 bases between them. The CDR3 sequence is CASSFGVQGADTQYF. The CDR3 nucleotides are TGTGCCAGCAGCTTCGGCGTACAGGGTGCAGATACGCAGTATTTT.